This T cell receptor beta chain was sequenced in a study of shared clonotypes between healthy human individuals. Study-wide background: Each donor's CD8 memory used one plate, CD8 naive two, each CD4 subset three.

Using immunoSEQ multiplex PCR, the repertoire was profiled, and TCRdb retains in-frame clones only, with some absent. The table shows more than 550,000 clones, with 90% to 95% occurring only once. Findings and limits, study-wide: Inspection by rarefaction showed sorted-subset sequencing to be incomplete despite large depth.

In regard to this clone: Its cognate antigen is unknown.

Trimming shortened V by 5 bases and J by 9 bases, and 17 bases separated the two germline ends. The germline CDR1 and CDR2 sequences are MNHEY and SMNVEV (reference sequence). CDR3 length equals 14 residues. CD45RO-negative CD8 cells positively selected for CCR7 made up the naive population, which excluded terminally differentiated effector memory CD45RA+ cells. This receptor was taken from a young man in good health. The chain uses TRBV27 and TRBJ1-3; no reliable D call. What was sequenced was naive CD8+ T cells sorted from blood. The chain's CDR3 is CASSPGLHVGTIYF. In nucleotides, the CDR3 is TGTGCCAGCAGTCCCGGACTCCACGTGGGCACCATATATTTT.